These 7 T cell receptor beta chains originate from one sample sequenced in a study of cytomegalovirus exposure and HLA in healthy donors. The PCR was carried out with 60 Vbeta primers and 13 Jbeta primers. Here immunoSEQ multiplex PCR was the method, and the copy in TCRdb shows in-frame clones only, minus some. Of some 110,000 clones detected, about four fifths appear once; the ten largest clones hold 4.8%. The sample comprised PBMCs. The receptors were sampled from a man aged 30-40 years in good health and CMV-seropositive.

The genes are TRBV14 and TRBJ1-2, with unresolved D. V was pared by 0 bases and J by 8 bases, with 13 bases between. From germline, CDR1 is SGHDN and CDR2 FVKESK. This CDR3 region has 14 residues. The CDR3 DNA reads TGTGCCAGCAGCCAAGATTCGATTCGGGAGGGCTACACCTTC. It encodes CASSQDSIREGYTF.

V and J are TRBV6-5 and TRBJ2-7, with TRBD1 matching 10 bases. The CDR3 spans 16 residues. Losses at the gene ends were 2 bases for V and 3 bases for J; bases not matched to a gene: 7. Germline V gene sequence: CDR1 MNHEY, CDR2 SVGAGI. The CDR3 DNA sequence: TGTGCCAGCAGTTACCCAGGCGGGACAGGGGACTACGAGCAGTACTTC. It codes for CASSYPGGTGDYEQYF.

This chain connects TRBV6-5 to TRBJ2-1; possible D gene TRBD1, 6 bases. CDR3 length: 13 residues. Germline CDR1 is MNHEY and CDR2 is SVGAGI. V lost 8 bases to trimming and J lost 1 base, with 9 bases between them. The CDR3 region has the DNA TGTGCCAGCGGGACATCGTCCTACAATGAGCAGTTCTTC. Translating gives CASGTSSYNEQFF.

This chain uses TRBV7-2 with TRBJ2-3; the match to TRBD2 covers 10 bases. This CDR3 region has 15 residues. The V and J ends lost 3 bases and 4 bases, in that order; junction bases with no gene match: 4. The germline V gene has CDR1 SGHTA and CDR2 FQGNSA. Written as DNA, the CDR3 is TGTGCCAGCAGCTTTCGACTAGCGGGCCCAGATACGCAGTATTTT. Amino acid sequence: CASSFRLAGPDTQYF.

The V gene is TRBV5-8, the J gene TRBJ1-2, with TRBD1 identical over 7 bases. Unmatched junction bases numbered 10, after V lost 4 bases and J lost 4 bases. The CDR3 has 15 amino acids. Germline CDR1 and CDR2: SGHTS and YDEGEE. CDR3 sequence: CASSLILGQLYGYTF. In DNA, the CDR3 is TGTGCCAGCAGCCTGATCCTGGGACAGCTCTATGGCTACACCTTC.

The chain employs TRBV27 and TRBJ2-1; D may be TRBD2 (6 bases). CDR3 size: 12 residues. Trimming stripped 7 bases from V and 8 bases from J, with 12 bases between. Germline CDR1 reads MNHEY; CDR2 reads SMNVEV (reference sequence). As DNA, the CDR3 is TGTGCCAGCACGGGTCGGAGGGATGAGCAGTTCTTC. Amino acid sequence: CASTGRRDEQFF.

Here the CDR3 DNA reads TGCGCCAGCACCTTAGGAGGGGGCGGAAACACAGATACGCAGTATTTT. Its protein is CASTLGGGGNTDTQYF. This rearrangement joins TRBV5-1 to TRBJ2-3; D perhaps matches TRBD1 (7 bases). Trimming pared 6 bases from V and 2 bases from J, leaving 19 bases between. The CDR3 is 16 amino acids. The germline V gene has CDR1 SGHRS and CDR2 YFSETQ.